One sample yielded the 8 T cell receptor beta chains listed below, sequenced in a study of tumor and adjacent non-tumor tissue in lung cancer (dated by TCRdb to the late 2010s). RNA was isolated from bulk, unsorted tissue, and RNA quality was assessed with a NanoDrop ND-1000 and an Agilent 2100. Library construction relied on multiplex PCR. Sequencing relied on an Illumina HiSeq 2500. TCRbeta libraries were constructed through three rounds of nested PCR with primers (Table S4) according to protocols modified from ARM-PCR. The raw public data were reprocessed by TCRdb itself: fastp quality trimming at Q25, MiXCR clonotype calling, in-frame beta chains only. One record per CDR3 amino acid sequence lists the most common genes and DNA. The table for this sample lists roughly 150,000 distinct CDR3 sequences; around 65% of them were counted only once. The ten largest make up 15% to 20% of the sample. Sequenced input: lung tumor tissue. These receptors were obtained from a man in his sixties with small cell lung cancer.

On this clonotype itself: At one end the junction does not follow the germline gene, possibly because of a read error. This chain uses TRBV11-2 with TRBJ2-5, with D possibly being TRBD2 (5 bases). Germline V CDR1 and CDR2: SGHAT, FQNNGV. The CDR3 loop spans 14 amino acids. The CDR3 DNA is TGTGTCAGCAGCCTCAGTGGGAGATCTAAGACCCAGTACTTC. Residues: CVSSLSGRSKTQYF.

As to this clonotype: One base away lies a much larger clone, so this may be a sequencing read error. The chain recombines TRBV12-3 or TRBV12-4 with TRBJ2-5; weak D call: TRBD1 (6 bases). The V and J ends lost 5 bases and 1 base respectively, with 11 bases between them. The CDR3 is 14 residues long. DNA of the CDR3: TGTGCCAGCAGTCTCGACAGGACCCAAGAGACCCAGTACTTC. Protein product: CASSLDRTQETQYF.

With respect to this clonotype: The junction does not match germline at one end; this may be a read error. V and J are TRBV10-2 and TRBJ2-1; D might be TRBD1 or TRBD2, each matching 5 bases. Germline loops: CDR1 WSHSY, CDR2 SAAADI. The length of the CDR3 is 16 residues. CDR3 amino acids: CASSEKFRGRYKEHFF. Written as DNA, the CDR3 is TGCGCCAGCAGTGAGAAGTTCCGGGGACGCTACAAAGAGCACTTCTTC.

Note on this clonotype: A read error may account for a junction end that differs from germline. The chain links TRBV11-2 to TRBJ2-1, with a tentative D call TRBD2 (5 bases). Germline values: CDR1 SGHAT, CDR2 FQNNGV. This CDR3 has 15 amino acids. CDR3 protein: CACSLVRGSYNEQFF. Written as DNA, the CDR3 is TGTGCCTGCAGCTTAGTACGGGGATCCTACAATGAGCAGTTCTTC. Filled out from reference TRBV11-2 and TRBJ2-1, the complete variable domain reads EAGVAQSPRYKIIEKRQSVAFWCNPISGHATLYWYQQILGQGPKLLIQFQNNGVVDDSQLPKDRFSAERLKGVDSTLKIQPAKLEDSAVYLCACSLVRGSYNEQFFGPGTRLTVL.

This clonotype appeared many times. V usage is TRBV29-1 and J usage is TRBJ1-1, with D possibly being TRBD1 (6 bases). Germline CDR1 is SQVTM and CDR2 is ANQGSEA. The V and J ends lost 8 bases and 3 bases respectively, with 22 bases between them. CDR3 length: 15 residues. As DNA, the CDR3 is TGCAGCTCTTATGAAGGGTGGGGGGCTGACACTGAAGCTTTCTTT. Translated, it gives CSSYEGWGADTEAFF.

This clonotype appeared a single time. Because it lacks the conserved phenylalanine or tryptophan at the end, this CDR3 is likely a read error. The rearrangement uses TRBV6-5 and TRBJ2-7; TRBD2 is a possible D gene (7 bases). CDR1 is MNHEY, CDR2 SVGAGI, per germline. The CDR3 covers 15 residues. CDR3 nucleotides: TGTACCAGCAAGGGGGGGCTAGCGCCAGGCTACGAGCAGTACATC. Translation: CTSKGGLAPGYEQYI.

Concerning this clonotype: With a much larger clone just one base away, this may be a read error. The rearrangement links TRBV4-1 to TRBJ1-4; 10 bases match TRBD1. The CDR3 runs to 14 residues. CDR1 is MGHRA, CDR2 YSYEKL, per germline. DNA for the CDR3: TGCGTCAGCAGCCAGGGACAGGGGAAGGAAAAACTGTTTTTT. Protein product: CVSSQGQGKEKLFF.

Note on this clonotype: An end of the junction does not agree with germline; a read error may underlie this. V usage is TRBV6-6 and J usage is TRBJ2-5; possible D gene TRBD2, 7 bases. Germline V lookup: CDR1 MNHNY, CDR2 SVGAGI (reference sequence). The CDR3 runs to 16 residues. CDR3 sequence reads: CASSHNRGAPQETHYF. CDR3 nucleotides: TGTGCCAGCAGTCATAACCGGGGGGCGCCCCAAGAGACCCATTACTTC.